This TCR beta chain comes out of a study of blood T cell repertoires in COVID-19. Study context: Material from acute and convalescent COVID-19 was sourced from the United States, Italy and Spain.

Sequencing used immunoSEQ multiplex PCR; TCRdb keeps in-frame clones, though not all of them. The sample includes fewer than 200,000 clones, approximately 85% of them seen just once. CDR1 KGHSH and CDR2 LQKENI come from the germline V gene. The CDR3 consists of 17 residues. Trimming took 2 bases from V and 0 from J; bases not matched to a gene: 0. V usage is TRBV18 and J usage is TRBJ2-6; 11 bases are a match to TRBD1. The origin of this receptor is a man aged 55-75 years who had recovered from COVID-19. Specimen: peripheral blood. CDR3 in amino acids: CASSPGTGGSGANVLTF. CDR3 coding DNA: TGTGCCAGCTCACCAGGGACAGGGGGCTCTGGGGCCAACGTCCTGACTTTC.